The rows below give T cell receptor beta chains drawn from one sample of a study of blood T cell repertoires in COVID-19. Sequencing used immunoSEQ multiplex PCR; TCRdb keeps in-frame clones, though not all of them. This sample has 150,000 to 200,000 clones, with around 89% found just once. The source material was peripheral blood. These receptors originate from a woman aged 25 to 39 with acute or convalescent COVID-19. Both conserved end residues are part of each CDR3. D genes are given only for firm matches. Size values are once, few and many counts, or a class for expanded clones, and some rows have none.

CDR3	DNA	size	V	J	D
CASSPRTGDNYGYTF	TGTGCCAGCAGCCCGCGGACAGGAGATAACTATGGCTACACCTTC	.	TRBV7-2	TRBJ1-2	TRBD1
CASSFRSRETQYF	TGTGCCAGCAGTTTCCGTAGCCGGGAGACCCAGTACTTC	.	TRBV12-3/TRBV12-4	TRBJ2-5	.
CASSAYRDRVMGTEAFF	TGTGCCAGCAGTGCATACCGGGACAGGGTCATGGGCACTGAAGCTTTCTTT	.	TRBV2	TRBJ1-1	TRBD1
CASRTLAGGPGYNEQFF	TGTGCCAGCAGAACCTTAGCGGGAGGGCCAGGGTACAATGAGCAGTTCTTC	.	TRBV27	TRBJ2-1	TRBD2
CASSFHEHEQYF	TGTGCCAGCAGCTTTCATGAGCACGAGCAGTACTTC	.	TRBV7-9	TRBJ2-7	.
CASSLDPGTGRTFF	TGTGCCAGCAGCTTAGATCCCGGGACAGGGCGGACTTTCTTT	.	TRBV11-1	TRBJ1-1	TRBD1
CASRILGSWTEAFF	TGTGCCAGCAGAATCTTGGGGAGCTGGACTGAAGCTTTCTTT	.	TRBV7-9	TRBJ1-1	.
CASSVRDFNSPLHF	TGTGCCAGCAGTGTCCGGGACTTTAATTCACCCCTCCACTTT	.	TRBV2	TRBJ1-6	.
CASSVRTDGASEQYF	TGTGCCAGCAGCGTTAGAACGGATGGAGCCTCCGAGCAGTACTTC	once	TRBV9	TRBJ2-7	.
CASIPLDRDYGYTF	TGTGCCAGCATCCCCCTTGACAGGGACTATGGCTACACCTTC	.	TRBV5-6	TRBJ1-2	TRBD1
CASSDSSLGYTF	TGTGCCAGCTCCGACAGTTCCTTAGGCTACACCTTC	.	TRBV28	TRBJ1-2	.
CASRFGGSTGELFF	TGTGCCAGCAGGTTCGGGGGGAGCACCGGGGAGCTGTTTTTT	.	TRBV28	TRBJ2-2	TRBD2
CASSQTGRYEQYF	TGTGCCAGCAGTCAAACAGGGCGGTACGAGCAGTACTTC	.	TRBV28	TRBJ2-7	.
CASSTWAGGAEKLFF	TGTGCCAGCAGCACCTGGGCGGGGGGCGCAGAAAAACTGTTTTTT	.	TRBV4-2	TRBJ1-4	.
CAWSTPGTGIYHEQYF	TGTGCCTGGAGTACCCCTGGGACAGGAATCTACCACGAGCAGTACTTC	.	TRBV30	TRBJ2-7	TRBD1
CSASTHSSYEQYF	TGCAGTGCTAGTACTCACTCCTCCTACGAGCAGTACTTC	.	TRBV20-1	TRBJ2-7	.
CASSFARGDTQYF	TGTGCCAGCAGCTTTGCCCGAGGCGATACGCAGTATTTT	.	TRBV11-3	TRBJ2-3	.
CASSYQTGEAFF	TGTGCCAGCAGTTACCAAACAGGTGAAGCTTTCTTT	.	TRBV6-5	TRBJ1-1	.
CASSDTYEQYF	TGTGCCAGCAGTGACACCTACGAGCAGTACTTC	.	TRBV6-1	TRBJ2-7	.
CASSRWTSDYEQYF	TGTGCCAGCAGCCGCTGGACTAGCGACTACGAGCAGTACTTC	few	TRBV7-2	TRBJ2-7	TRBD2
CAISERGGETQYF	TGTGCCATCAGTGAAAGGGGAGGGGAGACCCAGTACTTC	.	TRBV10-3	TRBJ2-5	TRBD2
CASQTSGDKRGRVFF	TGCGCCAGCCAGACTAGCGGAGATAAGAGAGGAAGAGTGTTCTTC	.	TRBV4-1	TRBJ2-1	TRBD2
CASSPRTGGADTQYF	TGTGCCAGCAGCCCACGGACAGGGGGCGCAGATACGCAGTATTTT	.	TRBV5-5	TRBJ2-3	TRBD1
CASSSNLAGVWDTQYF	TGTGCCAGCAGCTCCAACCTAGCGGGAGTATGGGATACGCAGTATTTT	once	TRBV5-5	TRBJ2-3	TRBD2
CASSQDGRDRSYEQYF	TGTGCCAGCAGCCAAGATGGCCGGGACAGGTCCTACGAGCAGTACTTC	.	TRBV14	TRBJ2-7	TRBD1
CAISYGQGSYNSPLHF	TGTGCCATCAGCTACGGACAGGGATCCTATAATTCACCCCTCCACTTT	.	TRBV10-3	TRBJ1-6	TRBD1
CATSSFSQGETQYF	TGTGCCACCAGCAGTTTTTCCCAGGGGGAGACCCAGTACTTC	.	TRBV28	TRBJ2-5	.
CASSPDRASQETQYF	TGCGCCAGCAGTCCCGACAGGGCATCCCAAGAGACCCAGTACTTC	.	TRBV5-1	TRBJ2-5	TRBD1
CASSLERVWETEAFF	TGCGCCAGCAGCTTGGAAAGAGTCTGGGAGACCGAAGCTTTCTTT	.	TRBV5-1	TRBJ1-1	.
CASSPPSTGGNSPLHF	TGTGCCAGCAGCCCACCATCGACAGGGGGAAATTCACCCCTCCACTTT	.	TRBV11-2	TRBJ1-6	TRBD1
CASSLVAGQQETQYF	TGTGCCAGCAGCTTAGTCGCGGGACAGCAAGAGACCCAGTACTTC	few	TRBV7-2	TRBJ2-5	.
CAWSELAVGQFF	TGTGCCTGGAGTGAACTAGCGGTTGGACAGTTCTTC	once	TRBV30	TRBJ2-1	TRBD2
CASSQDSGRMGF	TGCGCCAGCAGCCAAGATAGCGGGAGGATGGGGTTT	.	TRBV4-1	TRBJ2-3	TRBD2
CASSTLVPGEQYF	TGTGCCAGCAGCACCCTAGTGCCGGGGGAGCAGTACTTC	.	TRBV5-5	TRBJ2-7	.
CASSTAGYGYTF	TGTGCCAGCAGTACAGCGGGTTATGGCTACACCTTC	.	TRBV6-5	TRBJ1-2	.
CASSSARRGGTEAFF	TGTGCCAGCAGTTCCGCCCGCAGGGGCGGCACTGAAGCTTTCTTT	few	TRBV6-5	TRBJ1-1	.
CASRPGGKGQPQHF	TGTGCCAGCCGTCCGGGGGGAAAGGGACAGCCCCAGCATTTT	.	TRBV6-5	TRBJ1-5	.
CASSYINGPQHF	TGTGCCAGCAGCTACATAAATGGGCCCCAGCATTTT	.	TRBV5-4	TRBJ1-5	.
CASSKPTSGAETQYF	TGTGCCAGCTCAAAACCCACTAGCGGGGCAGAGACCCAGTACTTC	.	TRBV18	TRBJ2-5	TRBD2
CASSLAGSSYNSPLHF	TGTGCCAGCAGCTTGGCTGGGAGCTCCTATAATTCACCCCTCCACTTT	.	TRBV5-6	TRBJ1-6	.
CASSIPPFTEAFF	TGTGCCAGTAGTATTCCCCCATTTACTGAAGCTTTCTTT	.	TRBV19	TRBJ1-1	.
CASSLVVSGRGSEQYF	TGTGCCAGCAGCTTAGTCGTTAGCGGGAGGGGTTCCGAGCAGTACTTC	.	TRBV7-8	TRBJ2-7	TRBD2
CASSPSSIYEQYF	TGTGCCAGCAGCCCCTCTAGCATCTACGAGCAGTACTTC	.	TRBV7-6	TRBJ2-7	.
CASTSRGGGPKVDTQYF	TGTGCCAGCACCTCTCGTGGAGGGGGCCCGAAAGTTGATACCCAGTACTTC	.	TRBV28	TRBJ2-5	.
CASSLELLETQYF	TGTGCCAGCAGCTTAGAACTTTTAGAGACCCAGTACTTC	.	TRBV7-2	TRBJ2-5	.
CASGFRYEQYF	TGTGCCAGCGGTTTTCGCTACGAGCAGTACTTC	.	TRBV6-5	TRBJ2-7	.
CASRPGQVLYEQYF	TGTGCCAGCAGACCCGGACAGGTTCTTTACGAGCAGTACTTC	many	TRBV6-5	TRBJ2-7	TRBD1
CASSLMTGTGKNTQYF	TGTGCCAGCAGTTTGATGACCGGGACTGGTAAGAATACGCAGTATTTT	.	TRBV28	TRBJ2-3	.
CASSEARVDTQYF	TGTGCCAGCAGTGAAGCGCGCGTGGATACGCAGTATTTT	.	TRBV6-1	TRBJ2-3	.
CASIDGTANLLQYF	TGTGCCAGCATAGACGGGACAGCCAACCTGCTGCAGTACTTC	.	TRBV2	TRBJ2-7	TRBD1
CASSTRGGPIFYF	TGTGCCAGTAGTACCCGAGGAGGGCCGATCTTTTACTTC	.	TRBV19	TRBJ2-7	.
CASSMTGANTEAFF	TGCGCCAGCAGCATGACAGGCGCCAACACTGAAGCTTTCTTT	.	TRBV5-1	TRBJ1-1	.
CATNNLGTVGSWTF	TGTGCCACGAACAACCTAGGGACAGTTGGGAGTTGGACCTTC	few	TRBV15	TRBJ1-2	TRBD1
CASSDWAGYTF	TGTGCCAGCAGTGATTGGGCGGGCTACACCTTC	.	TRBV2	TRBJ1-2	.
CASSLVGLATYEQYF	TGTGCCAGCAGCTTGGTCGGCCTAGCGACCTACGAGCAGTACTTC	.	TRBV5-8	TRBJ2-7	.
CASSSSGSDTQYF	TGTGCCAGCAGTTCTAGCGGGAGTGATACGCAGTATTTT	.	TRBV28	TRBJ2-3	TRBD2
CASGWTGTSYEQYF	TGTGCCAGCGGTTGGACAGGGACCTCCTACGAGCAGTACTTC	.	TRBV6-5	TRBJ2-7	TRBD1